Shown below are 30 T cell receptor beta chains from a single sample sequenced in a study of identical twins. A single record per CDR3 protein comes from TCRdb applying MiXCR to the 5' RACE reads. Here the sample spans roughly 750,000 distinct CDR3 sequences, 20% to 25% being singletons. This sample was also put to use in a study of T cells expressing NK-cell markers.

Sequenced material: PBMCs. The receptor source for this set is a woman aged 18-35 years in good health.

This clonotype has more than one count but fewer than ten. The rearrangement joins TRBV5-1 to TRBJ1-2; D may be TRBD1 (5 bases). The V end was cut by 0 bases, the J end by 4 bases, with 22 bases between. Germline CDR1 SGHRS, CDR2 YFSETQ. The CDR3 consists of 18 residues. The CDR3 DNA sequence: TGCGCCAGCAGCTTGGCCGTTTACGAACGGGACCCACCCTATGGCTACACCTTC. Translation gives CASSLAVYERDPPYGYTF.

The sample holds a few counts of this clonotype. The chain links TRBV12-3 or TRBV12-4 to TRBJ1-5, with D maybe TRBD1 (6 bases). Trimming took 5 bases from V and 3 from J, leaving 8 bases between them. The CDR3 length is 13 residues. The CDR3 DNA sequence: TGTGCCAGCAGTACAGGGAACAATCAGCCCCAGCATTTT. Translation: CASSTGNNQPQHF.

This clonotype was seen only a few times. This chain links TRBV20-1 with TRBJ1-1; possible D gene TRBD1, 6 bases. Germline V gene sequence: CDR1 DFQATT, CDR2 SNEGSKA (reference sequence). Trimming took off 6 bases at V and 6 bases at J, with 17 bases between the two ends. The CDR3 consists of 13 residues. The CDR3, as DNA: TGCAGTGCGCCTAGGCAGGGGAAGGCTGAAGCTTTCTTT. Encoded protein: CSAPRQGKAEAFF.

This clonotype was counted a few times. The chain has TRBV25-1 and TRBJ2-1; 7 positions match TRBD2. With 7 bases clipped from V and 7 bases from J, the junction kept 7 bases outside the gene matches. The germline V gene encodes CDR1 MGHDK and CDR2 SYGVNS. The CDR3 consists of 13 residues. CDR3 sequence reads: CASTKGGRNEQFF. The CDR3 coding sequence is TGTGCCAGCACTAAGGGAGGGCGAAATGAGCAGTTCTTC. Full variable domain (missing parts from reference TRBV25-1 and TRBJ2-1): EADIYQTPRYLVIGTGKKITLECSQTMGHDKMYWYQQDPGMELHLIHYSYGVNSTEKGDLSSESTVSRIRTEHFPLTLESARPSHTSQYLCASTKGGRNEQFFGPGTRLTVL.

The chain is built from TRBV14 and TRBJ2-7, with D possibly TRBD2 on 5 matching bases. The V end lost 3 bases, the J end lost 2 bases, and 17 bases lay between the germline ends. The CDR3 totals 16 residues. From germline, CDR1 is SGHDN and CDR2 FVKESK. CDR3 sequence (DNA): TGTGCCAGCAGCCACCGAGGGCAGCTTAAAACCTACGAGCAGTACTTC. It is translated as CASSHRGQLKTYEQYF.

The V call is TRBV5-5, the J call TRBJ2-5, with 11 bases lining up with TRBD1. The CDR3 loop spans 15 amino acids. The trim removed 4 bases at V and 5 bases at J, leaving 7 bases unmatched. Germline V gives CDR1 SGHKS, CDR2 YYEKEE (reference sequence). The CDR3, as DNA: TGTGCCAGCAGCCCCGGGACAGGGGGGAGTGAGACCCAGTACTTC. The encoded protein is CASSPGTGGSETQYF.

The genes are TRBV12-3 or TRBV12-4 and TRBJ2-7; D may be TRBD1 or TRBD2 (5 bases each). Trimming took off 9 bases at V and 0 bases at J, with 24 bases between the two ends. The CDR3 runs to 17 residues. The CDR3 sequence: CASGTPLEDSLSYEQYF. The CDR3 coding sequence is TGTGCCAGTGGGACCCCCCTGGAAGACAGCCTCTCCTACGAGCAGTACTTC.

This clonotype has just a few counts. CDR3 in DNA: TGTGCCAGCAGCCTCTCAGGGATTCGAGCAGATACGCAGTATTTT. Its protein product is CASSLSGIRADTQYF. This rearrangement joins TRBV11-2 to TRBJ2-3; D is possibly TRBD1 (5 bases). The CDR3 has 15 residues. V lost 5 bases and J 4 bases, leaving 16 bases between the germline ends. Per the germline V gene, CDR1 is SGHAT and CDR2 is FQNNGV.

This clonotype came up many times. The chain has TRBV25-1 and TRBJ2-1, with TRBD2 identical over 7 bases. The CDR3 totals 16 residues. Germline loops: CDR1 MGHDK, CDR2 SYGVNS. V was pared by 4 bases and J by 7 bases, with 13 bases of the junction left unmatched. CDR3 nucleotide sequence: TGTGCCAGCAGTGCAGCAGGCGGGAGTTTTTCAAATGAGCAGTTCTTC. Protein sequence: CASSAAGGSFSNEQFF.

This clonotype has a count of ten or more. The genes are TRBV20-1 and TRBJ2-5; D is undetermined. CDR1 DFQATT and CDR2 SNEGSKA come from the germline V gene (reference sequence). V shed 1 base and J shed 5 bases, with 11 bases lying between them. This CDR3 comprises 13 residues. The CDR3 DNA reads as TGCAGTGCTAGAGTGGGGTCTAGTGAGACCCAGTACTTC. Translation gives CSARVGSSETQYF.

The V call is TRBV7-2, the J call TRBJ1-1; a weak D match, TRBD1 (5 bases). Trimming took 7 bases from V and 4 from J, leaving 16 bases between them. CDR3 length: 14 amino acids. Germline V lookup: CDR1 SGHTA, CDR2 FQGNSA. CDR3 nucleotides: TGTGCCAGCACCGTTGGGGGGGGTAGCACTGAAGCTTTCTTT. As protein: CASTVGGGSTEAFF.

This clonotype was seen many times. The gene calls are TRBV3-1 and TRBJ1-2; D is unclear. The CDR3 contains 15 residues. Germline assignment: CDR1 LGHDT and CDR2 YNNKEL (reference sequence). Trimming shortened V by 1 base and J by 5 bases, and 14 bases separated the two germline ends. The CDR3 spells CASSQVGAAIYGYTF. In DNA form, the CDR3 reads TGTGCCAGCAGCCAAGTCGGCGCAGCAATTTATGGCTACACCTTC.

This clonotype has more than one count but fewer than ten. This chain uses TRBV6-5 with TRBJ1-2; D call uncertain. This CDR3 has 14 residues. V was pared by 4 bases and J by 8 bases, with 17 bases between. In germline, CDR1 is MNHEY, CDR2 SVGAGI. CDR3 sequence (DNA): TGTGCCAGCAGTTCAGCCGAGAACATATGGGGCTACACCTTC. Translated, it gives CASSSAENIWGYTF.

The rearrangement links TRBV5-1 to TRBJ1-2; unclear D gene. Deletions cut 6 bases from V and 5 bases from J, with 14 bases between. The CDR3 has 13 amino acids. In germline, CDR1 is SGHRS, CDR2 YFSETQ. DNA of the CDR3: TGCGCCAGCACCCTGGGCACGCGATATGGCTACACCTTC. As protein: CASTLGTRYGYTF. The full variable domain, in which reference TRBV5-1 and TRBJ1-2 provide the parts outside the CDR3, is KAGVTQTPRYLIKTRGQQVTLSCSPISGHRSVSWYQQTPGQGLQFLFEYFSETQRNKGNFPGRFSGRQFSNSRSEMNVSTLELGDSALYLCASTLGTRYGYTFGSGTRLTVV.

This clonotype was observed at least ten times. V is TRBV20-1 and J is TRBJ2-3; 7 nucleotides line up with TRBD2. Germline V gene data show CDR1 as DFQATT and CDR2 as SNEGSKA (reference sequence). The V segment lost 6 bases and the J segment 4 bases; nucleotides outside the gene matches: 10. The CDR3 loop spans 14 amino acids. The CDR3, as DNA: TGCAGTGCACCAGTTGGACTAGGGGCAGATACGCAGTATTTT. Its protein product is CSAPVGLGADTQYF.

V gene TRBV20-1 combines with J gene TRBJ1-2, with D possibly TRBD1 on 5 matching bases. Germline CDR1 reads DFQATT; CDR2 reads SNEGSKA (reference sequence). The CDR3 runs 13 residues. Trimming took off 3 bases at V and 6 bases at J, with 14 bases between the two ends. In DNA form, the CDR3 reads TGCAGTGCTAGGGAGCCGCAGGGCCATGGCTACACCTTC. It encodes CSAREPQGHGYTF.

This clonotype was counted at least ten times. DNA of the CDR3: TGTGCCAGCAGTCCCCCGGGCGAGACCCAGTACTTC. It codes for CASSPPGETQYF. The V call is TRBV18, the J call TRBJ2-5; D call uncertain. Germline values: CDR1 KGHSH, CDR2 LQKENI. The ends were cut back, 8 bases at V and 5 bases at J, with 12 bases in the middle. The CDR3 totals 12 residues.

In this sample, this clonotype turned up a few times. The chain links TRBV5-5 to TRBJ1-2, with 9 bases identical to TRBD1. The CDR3 is 14 residues long. The germline V gene has CDR1 SGHKS and CDR2 YYEKEE (reference sequence). The J segment lost 6 bases and the V segment lost 5 bases, leaving 8 bases of the junction unmatched. CDR3 bases: TGTGCCAGCAGGAGACAGGGGGGGCCACATGGCTACACCTTC. Translating it yields CASRRQGGPHGYTF.

This clonotype was seen many times. The chain uses TRBV3-1 and TRBJ1-2; D may be TRBD1 (5 bases). The CDR3 runs 14 residues. CDR1 is LGHDT, CDR2 YNNKEL, per germline (reference sequence). Trimming removed 5 bases at V and 4 bases at J, with 14 bases between. The CDR3 protein is CASSFREGPYGYTF. As DNA, the CDR3 is TGTGCCAGCAGCTTCAGGGAGGGGCCCTATGGCTACACCTTC.

There are a few counts of this clonotype. J is TRBJ2-6 and V is TRBV4-3; the D is unclear. The CDR3 length is 18 residues. Trimming pared 2 bases from V and 0 bases from J, leaving 14 bases between. Germline V gene sequence: CDR1 LGHNA, CDR2 YSLEER. CDR3 coding DNA: TGCGCCAGCAGCCAACGCGCAGGTTTACTCTCTGGGGCCAACGTCCTGACTTTC. The encoded protein is CASSQRAGLLSGANVLTF.

The gene calls are TRBV10-2 and TRBJ2-1, with TRBD2 identical over 9 bases. J lost 6 bases, V lost 4 bases, and 7 bases had no gene match. Germline values: CDR1 WSHSY, CDR2 SAAADI. The length of the CDR3 is 15 residues. The CDR3 reads CASSASGRPANEQFF. The CDR3 DNA is TGCGCCAGCAGTGCAAGCGGGAGGCCCGCCAATGAGCAGTTCTTC.

This clonotype was observed a handful of times. The chain uses TRBV13 and TRBJ2-7; 7 bases match TRBD1. The CDR3 loop spans 15 amino acids. Trimming cost V 4 bases and J 3 bases; bases outside gene matches: 9. CDR1 is PRHDT, CDR2 FYEKMQ, per germline (reference sequence). CDR3 sequence (DNA): TGTGCCAGCAGCTCCCGGACAGGCGCCAGCTACGAGCAGTACTTC. The encoded protein is CASSSRTGASYEQYF.

This clonotype was detected a few times. The rearrangement links TRBV10-3 to TRBJ2-1; 7 bases agree with TRBD2. This CDR3 has 13 amino acids. After removal of 8 bases from V and 7 bases from J, the junction contained 8 bases not matched to a gene. CDR1 ENHRY and CDR2 SYGVKD come from the germline V gene. DNA of the CDR3: TGTGCCATCGGGGGGGATGTTGCGAATGAGCAGTTCTTC. Translation gives CAIGGDVANEQFF.

This clonotype was picked up a small number of times. The chain couples TRBV10-1 to TRBJ2-3, with 7 bases lining up with TRBD1. The germline gives CDR1 WNHNN, CDR2 SYGVQD (reference sequence). With V trimmed by 8 bases and J by 11 bases, 13 bases remained unmatched. The CDR3 loop spans 13 amino acids. The CDR3 coding sequence is TGCGCCAGCGGGCGTACAGGGGTCAATGGGCAGTATTTT. As protein: CASGRTGVNGQYF.

The chain recombines TRBV11-2 with TRBJ2-5; D remains unclear. This CDR3 spans 15 amino acids. CDR1 and CDR2 (germline): SGHAT, FQNNGV. V was cut by 5 bases and J by 4 bases, with 17 bases left in between. CDR3 bases: TGTGCCAGCAGCCACCTTGGGGTAATGGGAGAGACCCAGTACTTC. It encodes CASSHLGVMGETQYF.

This clonotype was seen more than once but under ten times. The chain links TRBV5-1 to TRBJ2-1; the match to TRBD2 covers 9 bases. Unmatched junction bases numbered 8, after V lost 3 bases and J lost 4 bases. The CDR3 loop spans 16 amino acids. CDR1 is SGHRS and CDR2 is YFSETQ in the germline V gene. As DNA, the CDR3 is TGCGCCAGCAGCTCCCAGGCGGGAGGGCCTTACAATGAGCAGTTCTTC. Its protein product is CASSSQAGGPYNEQFF.

This clonotype was detected many times. This chain connects TRBV24-1 to TRBJ2-2, with D perhaps TRBD1 or TRBD2 (5 bases each). The CDR3 runs to 13 residues. The germline gives CDR1 KGHDR, CDR2 SFDVKD. The germline V and J ends were trimmed by 7 bases and 8 bases, with 13 bases remaining between them. The CDR3 loop reads CATRPGPEGELFF. CDR3 coding DNA: TGTGCCACCAGACCGGGACCCGAGGGGGAGCTGTTTTTT.

This clonotype showed up just a few times. V is TRBV20-1 and J is TRBJ2-7; D is undetermined. Trimming pared 5 bases from V and 3 bases from J, leaving 14 bases between. The germline gives CDR1 DFQATT, CDR2 SNEGSKA (reference sequence). The CDR3 totals 13 residues. CDR3 amino acids: CSASRVRLYEQYF. CDR3 sequence (DNA): TGCAGTGCTTCCCGGGTCCGTCTCTACGAGCAGTACTTC.

This clonotype was picked up many times. CDR3 sequence reads: CASSLGINEQFF. The CDR3 DNA sequence: TGTGCCAGCAGTTTAGGTATCAATGAGCAGTTCTTC. The V call is TRBV12-3 or TRBV12-4, the J call TRBJ2-1, with D unclear. The CDR3 runs 12 residues. V lost 1 base, J lost 6 bases, and 4 bases lay in between.

The table lists this clonotype with many counts. The V gene is TRBV12-3 or TRBV12-4, the J gene TRBJ2-7; 11 bases match TRBD1. The CDR3 has 17 residues. The J segment lost 3 bases and the V segment lost 3 bases, leaving 10 bases of the junction unmatched. In DNA, the CDR3 is TGTGCCAGCAGTTTGGGTCCTTCGGGACAGGGGGTCTACGAGCAGTACTTC. Its protein is CASSLGPSGQGVYEQYF.